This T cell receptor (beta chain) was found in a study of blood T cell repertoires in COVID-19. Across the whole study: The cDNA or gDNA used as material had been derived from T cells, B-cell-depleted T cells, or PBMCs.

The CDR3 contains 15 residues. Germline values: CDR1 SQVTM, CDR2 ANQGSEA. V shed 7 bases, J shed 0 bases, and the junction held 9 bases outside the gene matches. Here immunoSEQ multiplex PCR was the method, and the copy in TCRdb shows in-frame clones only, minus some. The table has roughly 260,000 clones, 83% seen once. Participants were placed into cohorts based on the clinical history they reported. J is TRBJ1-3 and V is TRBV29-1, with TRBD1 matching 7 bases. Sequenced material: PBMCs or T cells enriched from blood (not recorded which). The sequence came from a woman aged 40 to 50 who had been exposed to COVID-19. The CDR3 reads CSARQGASSGNTIYF. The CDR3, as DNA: TGCAGCGCACGACAGGGAGCAAGCTCTGGAAACACCATATATTTT.